This T cell receptor beta chain was sequenced in a study of cytomegalovirus exposure and HLA in healthy donors (TCRdb year 2017). With respect to the entire study: According to an earlier analysis of several hundred of the donors, some 180 million T cells yielded some 110 million unique TCR beta sequences and about 300 Gb of sequence data. An early release that covered some 630 HLA-typed donors contained approximately 300 gigabases of sequencing data and some 87 million unique TCR sequences. Of the 300 to 500 genotyped donors, 75% to 85% were placed in the genetic ancestry cluster associated with self-reported Caucasian donors. The aim of the study was to test whether cataloging public T cell receptors could identify signatures of past pathogen exposure. The T cell repertoires of some 700 subjects were profiled by immunosequencing and related to cytomegalovirus serostatus. In addition to the first cohort of around 670 subjects, a separate validation cohort of under 150 different subjects was used. To predict cytomegalovirus infection status, the study combined high-throughput TCR immunosequencing, statistical association of individual TCRs with disease status, and machine learning. In a later analysis, previously published TCR beta repertoires from more than 500 donors were re-analyzed and high-resolution HLA genotyping was added so that TCR occurrence patterns could be studied. The later analysis used no new phenotypic data to find candidate immune exposures, relying instead on TCR beta sequences and their occurrence across donors. An earlier analysis of 587 of the donors used high-throughput TCR beta sequencing to judge whether each TCR beta V gene segment behaved as functional or pseudogenic. Donor age, sex, ethnicity and CMV serostatus were collected together with the repertoire data. A later genetic analysis used genome-wide SNP genotypes for about three fifths of the roughly 700 donors, treating that subset as a discovery cohort. Every repertoire in the discovery cohort had been generated on one and the same sequencing platform. Both class I and class II loci were covered by HLA typing, at four-digit resolution. Typing coverage varied by locus: roughly 620-640 donors for A, B, C, DRB1 and DQB1; roughly 500 for DQA1; over 600 for DPA1; under 490 for DPB1. Four to six DR-DQ haplotypes were handled as single units for association and clustering, since linkage in the cohort was strong. Across some 400 genotyped donors of the cohort, an average of approximately 200,000 unique TCR beta nucleotide sequences per donor were sequenced, and roughly 20% of those sequences were non-productive. Results and caveats for the whole study, not just this receptor: Because HLA typing was missing for some donors at each locus, association tests included only the typed subset. Broadly in line with IMGT annotations, most TCR beta V segments showed up in productive rearrangements about 87% or about 30% of the time in an earlier analysis of 450 to 600 of the donors. Assigning TCR associations to individual alleles was difficult when HLA alleles, especially DR and DQ, strongly co-occurred. Most CMV-associated TCR beta chains appeared to be HLA-restricted in a later analysis, and the HLA associations seemed to be driven largely by CMV exposure. A further reported finding was that TCR beta sequences accurately predicted the HLA-A and HLA-B alleles for most subjects in the first cohort. A later genetic analysis reported fewer N-insertions in productive TCRs among donors in an Asian-associated ancestry cluster than the approximately 670-donor mean. The presence/absence analyses assumed that sequencing depth was roughly uniform across donors, and that assumption may not be true. CMV serostatus was the only immune exposure information available for the cohort. Most TCR sequences were seen in very few donors, while some public TCRs were found in many individuals. In vitro tests confirmed that a few of the cytomegalovirus-associated TCR beta chains recognize cytomegalovirus antigens. A cluster of highly shared sequence variants was judged likely to represent a technical artifact of the sequencing pipeline. In a later analysis, TCR association rates were found to vary across HLA loci, with the most associated TCRs seen for DRB1 alleles and the fewest for HLA-C alleles. Because counts were too low, about 15 rarely observed V segments, including chromosome 9 orphons, were left out of the earlier analysis of over 550 of the donors. In both the original and validation cohorts, the classifier was reported to diagnose cytomegalovirus status with high specificity and sensitivity. A later genetic analysis associated a missense DCLRE1C variant with V-gene and J-gene trimming of TCR beta chains, and an independent cohort replicated the association. In the study, 150 to 200 TCR beta chains were listed as associated with cytomegalovirus. According to the authors, the approach could potentially be generalized to other disease states and immunological phenotypes. Specific HLA alleles were associated with over 15,000 TCR beta sequences at a false discovery rate of 0.05 in a later analysis. Correlated functional status among segregating V segments might reflect linkage disequilibrium, but an unknown experimental factor could not be ruled out. In a later analysis, several top co-occurrence clusters were reported to appear linked to parvovirus B19, influenza, CMV and Epstein-Barr virus. The 87-base-pair reads could not distinguish some IMGT-functional V segments, including TRBV6-2 and TRBV6-3, so those segments were excluded. Compared with equally common non-associated chains, HLA-associated TCR beta chains in a later analysis were more clonally expanded and had lower generation probabilities. In this cohort, only TCR beta chains were sequenced, and detectable features were limited by the absence of alpha or paired-chain data.

Comments on this clone: Its antigen has not been determined. Per-base quality was not reported, and no clone a single base away is much larger than it.

The cohort was made up of approximately 700 healthy bone marrow donors. At the time of sampling, every cohort member was nominally healthy, though immune exposures that went unrecorded were likely present. CMV serostatus was positive for about 300 and negative for about 55% of the roughly 670 cohort members, and was not recorded for this donor. A peripheral blood sample was collected from each donor, and TCR beta sequencing was performed on peripheral blood mononuclear cells. The Qiagen DNeasy Blood Extraction Kit was used to extract genomic DNA from the blood cell samples. The junction shows trimming of 6 bases on V and 4 bases on J, and the gene matches do not reach 7 bases of it. CDR1 and CDR2, per the germline V gene, are MGHDK and SYGVNS. Taken from cysteine to phenylalanine, the CDR3 has 15 residues. CDR3 DNA is the only sequence kept; it has 45 bases, read in frame from the first base. Receptor libraries were prepared by the immunoSEQ multiplex PCR assay. For the multiplex PCR, a mixture combining 60 forward primers for TCR Vbeta segments and 13 reverse primers for TCR Jbeta segments was used. A multiplex PCR assay on genomic DNA amplified the CDR3 region of rearranged TCR beta genes. The Illumina HiSeq System was used to sequence the amplified TCR beta libraries as 87-base-pair reads. The study's own analysis went as follows. Across the roughly 600 repertoires, a later analysis counted 78 million or so unique TCR beta chains, around 11 million of which were shared by at least two donors. A nearest-neighbor algorithm error-corrected the raw reads and collapsed the reads into unique sequences, merging closely related sequences to remove PCR and sequencing errors. CDR3 sequences were aligned to IMGT reference sequences to assign V, D and J gene segments. For a sequence to be retained, a match of at least six nucleotides was required to both a V gene segment and a J gene segment. Rearrangements were classified as productive when the CDR3 lacked stop codons and remained in frame with V and J, and all other rearrangements were classified as non-productive. CDR3 was defined by IMGT convention, running from the second conserved V-encoded cysteine to the conserved J-encoded phenylalanine. In an earlier analysis of just under 600 of the donors, sequences lacking an unambiguous match to a single V gene segment were excluded. An earlier analysis of 587 of the donors classified V segments as functional when productive rearrangements were above 56.7% and as segregating when the standard deviation between donors was above 5%. A statistical classification framework was built to diagnose cytomegalovirus status from the catalog of TCR beta chain sequences. In a later analysis, V and J genes were assigned by comparing TCR nucleotide sequences against IMGT/GENE-DB human TR gene sequences. The TCRdist pipeline was used in a later analysis to assign CDR3 sequences and most-parsimonious VDJ recombination scenarios. In a later analysis, every TCR beta chain was defined by the combination of its CDR3 amino acid sequence and its V-gene family, and reads without a unique V-gene family were dropped. A later analysis removed several hundred highly shared, low-generation-probability nucleotide sequences to deal with suspected cross-contamination and a sequencing artifact. In a later analysis, a clonal expansion index for each public chain was calculated from normalized within-repertoire ranks of inferred template counts. Generation probabilities in a later analysis came from a VDJ recombination model fitted to out-of-frame rearrangements, and those results were checked against IGoR. A later analysis scored TCR-TCR, TCR-HLA and TCR-CMV co-occurrence with hypergeometric tests, applying a repertoire-size bias correction to TCR pairs. To estimate false discovery rates, a later analysis permuted the HLA or CMV assignments 20 times. In a later analysis, co-occurring TCRs were grouped using DBSCAN, with TCRdist sequence similarity added in when clustering inside HLA-allele-positive subsets. Repertoires with fewer than 30,000 or more than 120,000 public chains, plus five repertoires with anomalous nucleotide sharing, were excluded from co-occurrence clustering. Imported from immuneACCESS, the table was reduced by TCRdb to in-frame sequences with V and J called. These copies leave out some clones; in studies compared against another copy, an unresolved V gene accounts for under half, and the cause of the remainder is not known. V and J calls and clone size are given by that table; D and trimming were obtained from the DNA. The sample table holds about 43,000 clones, of which around two thirds were seen once. Of the sample, more than 8.5% falls within the top ten clones.

This TCR derives from a human donor in good health. Sequenced input: PBMCs. The chain uses TRBV25-1 and TRBJ1-1, with 11 bases aligning to TRBD1. At the DNA level, the sequence is TGTGCCAGCAGCTCCACCGGGACAGGGGGCACTGAAGCTTTCTTT. This is translated as CASSSTGTGGTEAFF.